This T cell receptor beta chain was recovered during a study of response to subunit inactivated influenza vaccine. Study results and caveats: Authors suggested each seasonal flu vaccination may recruit only limited numbers of new T cells.

TCRdb independently ran MiXCR on the RT-PCR reads; one entry per CDR3 protein. The data hold hundreds of thousands of distinct CDR3 sequences, with 16% observed a single time. This clonotype appeared many times. What it binds is unknown. After removal of 4 bases from V and 5 bases from J, the junction contained 10 bases not matched to a gene. This CDR3 is built from 16 residues. CDR1 and CDR2 from the germline V gene are LNHDA and SQIVND (reference sequence). The origin of this receptor is a man aged 50 to 69 who received an inactivated influenza vaccine. The sequenced sample was CD4+ T cells sorted from PBMCs, obtained 23 to 25 months after vaccination. V usage is TRBV19 and J usage is TRBJ2-5; 10 nucleotides align to TRBD2. The CDR3 nucleotides are TGTGCCAGTAGTAGATCAAGCGGGAGGGCCTATGAGACCCAGTACTTC. Its translation is CASSRSSGRAYETQYF.